Given below is one TCR beta chain in context. The source of the sample is a study of blood T cell repertoires in COVID-19. On the study more broadly: Both acute and convalescent COVID-19 samples were obtained from the United States, Italy and Spain. PBMCs, B-cell-depleted T cells, or T cells were the source of the cDNA or gDNA that made up the material.

In the original workflow: Reference gene primer amplification gave estimated nucleated cell counts. Clones were read by immunoSEQ multiplex PCR, and TCRdb kept only the in-frame ones, dropping some. Clonal size and the V and J genes are those of that table, whereas D and trimming came from the DNA. The sample yields around 350,000 clones, 70% to 90% seen once. Germline assignment: CDR1 SGHVS and CDR2 FQNEAQ. The CDR3 is made up of 15 amino acids. Trimming took 6 bases from V and 6 from J, leaving 20 bases between them. This clonotype was obtained from a human donor in a cohort sampled during active COVID-19. The material sequenced was peripheral blood. The chain employs TRBV7-8 and TRBJ1-2; TRBD1 is a possible D gene (5 bases). In DNA form, the CDR3 reads TGTGCCAGCAGTTTTCGGGGGAAGGGGATAGATGGCTACACCTTC. Translating gives CASSFRGKGIDGYTF.